This TCR beta chain was observed in a study of T cells in pancreatic ductal adenocarcinoma. Profiled with immunoSEQ multiplex PCR; TCRdb holds only in-frame clones, not every one. The repertoire includes approximately 97,000 clones, 90% to 95% of them detected once, and about 3% sits in the top ten. Germline CDR1 is LGHNA and CDR2 is YNFKEQ. The junction had 2 bases not matched to a gene; V was cut back by 2 bases and J by 0 bases. This CDR3 comprises 15 residues. The selected patients with pancreatic ductal adenocarcinoma had surgery but no neoadjuvant therapy. This TCR came from a human donor with pancreatic ductal adenocarcinoma. The sequenced sample consisted of PBMCs. The rearrangement uses TRBV4-2 and TRBJ2-3; 7 positions match TRBD2. The CDR3 region is CASSQSSGSTDTQYF. The CDR3 coding sequence is TGTGCCAGCAGCCAATCTAGCGGAAGCACAGATACGCAGTATTTT.